This section outlines one T cell receptor beta chain sequence together with its context. These data are taken from a study of memory CD4+ T cells and cytomegalovirus serostatus. Study-level information: Of the healthy Belgian adults, 9 were CMV seropositive and 20 to 30 seronegative.

The sort gate was single viable CD3+CD4+CD8-CD45RO+ cells for memory CD4+ T cells. CD4+ T cells were isolated by positive magnetic selection. Trimming took 3 bases from V and 4 from J; bases not matched to a gene: 14. Germline assignment: CDR1 LNHNV and CDR2 YYDKDF (reference sequence). CDR3 length equals 18 residues. In the study's own analysis: Out-of-frame sequences were removed, leaving some 2 million distinct TCRbeta sequences. Libraries were prepared by immunoSEQ multiplex PCR; TCRdb keeps only in-frame clonotypes and omits some of them. That table furnishes V, J and clone size, whereas the DNA furnished D and trimming. The table lists tens of thousands of clones, 75% to 85% of them singletons.

Sequenced input: memory CD4+ T cells from blood. The clonotype comes from an adult in good health and CMV-seronegative. This chain joins TRBV15 and TRBJ2-2; 7 nucleotides agree with TRBD2. The CDR3 coding sequence is TGTGCCACCAGCAGGGGGACTACGTACCAGACCTTCACCGGGGAGCTGTTTTTT. Residues: CATSRGTTYQTFTGELFF. Full variable domain (outside the CDR3, taken from reference TRBV15 and TRBJ2-2): DAMVIQNPRYQVTQFGKPVTLSCSQTLNHNVMYWYQQKSSQAPKLLFHYYDKDFNNEADTPDNFQSRRPNTSFCFLDIRSPGLGDTAMYLCATSRGTTYQTFTGELFFGEGSRLTVL.